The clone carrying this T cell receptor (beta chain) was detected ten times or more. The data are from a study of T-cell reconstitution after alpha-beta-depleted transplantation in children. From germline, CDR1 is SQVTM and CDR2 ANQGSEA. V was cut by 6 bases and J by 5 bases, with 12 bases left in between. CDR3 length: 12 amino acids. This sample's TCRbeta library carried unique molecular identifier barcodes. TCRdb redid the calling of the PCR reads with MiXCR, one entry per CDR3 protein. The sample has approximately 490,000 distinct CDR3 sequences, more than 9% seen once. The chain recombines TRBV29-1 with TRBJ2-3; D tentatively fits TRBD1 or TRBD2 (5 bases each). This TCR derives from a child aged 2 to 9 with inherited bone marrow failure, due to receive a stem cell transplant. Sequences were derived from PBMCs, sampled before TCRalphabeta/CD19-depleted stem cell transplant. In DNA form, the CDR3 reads TGCAGCGTAGGAACAGGAGGAGATACGCAGTATTTT. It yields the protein CSVGTGGDTQYF.